A selection of T cell receptor beta chains follows, all from one sample in a study of T cell repertoires in cytomegalovirus infection. For these receptors, no antigen is known. TCRdb passed the reads through MiXCR, listing each CDR3 protein once. The sample gives 550,000 to 700,000 distinct CDR3 sequences, 35% to 50% of which show up once; 40% to 60% is in the top ten. The sequenced sample was cultured PBMCs, obtained from culture after CMV antigen stimulation. Receptor source: a human donor in good health (CMV status not recorded). Some clones in this sample may be carry-over from other donors' samples. CDR3s include the opening cysteine and the closing phenylalanine or tryptophan. D genes are given only for firm matches. Some rows have no size entry. The others give once, few or many, or a class for an expanded clone.

clone size	J gene	V gene	D gene	CDR3 DNA	CDR3 protein
-	TRBJ2-5	TRBV29-1	-	TGCAGCCCCTTTCGGGGGAAAACCCAGTACTTC	CSPFRGKTQYF
-	TRBJ2-1	TRBV29-1	-	TGCAGCGTTTTGCAGGGGGAGGGTAATGAGCAGTTCTTC	CSVLQGEGNEQFF
-	TRBJ2-3	TRBV20-1	TRBD2	TGCGGGACTAGCGGGGGGCAAGATACGCAGTATTTT	CGTSGGQDTQYF
few	TRBJ2-1	TRBV11-2	TRBD2	TGTGCCAGCAGCTCCGGAGCGGGAGTCGATGAGCAGTTCTTC	CASSSGAGVDEQFF
-	TRBJ2-5	TRBV6-6	TRBD1	TGTGCCAGCAGTTTTCCAGGGGGCACAGAGACCCAGTACTTC	CASSFPGGTETQYF
few	TRBJ1-6	TRBV20-1	-	TGCAGATCCCAGGGACCCTATAATTCACCCCTCCACTTT	CRSQGPYNSPLHF
-	TRBJ2-3	TRBV6-2/TRBV6-3	TRBD2	TGTGCCAGCAGTGCCGCATACAGGGACCTAGCGGGACGACCCGATACGCAGTATTTT	CASSAAYRDLAGRPDTQYF
-	TRBJ2-7	TRBV12-3/TRBV12-4	TRBD2	TGTGCCAGCAGTTTCTCCGGACTAGCGGGCAAATGGGGAAACGAGCAGTACTTC	CASSFSGLAGKWGNEQYF
-	TRBJ2-7	TRBV6-1	-	TGTGCCAGCATGAGGGGATACTACGAGCAGTACTTC	CASMRGYYEQYF
few	TRBJ2-7	TRBV18	-	TGTGCCAGCTCACCACCGTCAGGTTACGAGCAGTACTTC	CASSPPSGYEQYF
-	TRBJ2-3	TRBV2	TRBD2	TGTGCCAGCAGGGGTCTCCGCGGGGGTACAGATACGCAGTATTTT	CASRGLRGGTDTQYF
few	TRBJ2-5	TRBV12-3/TRBV12-4	-	TGTGCCAGCAGTCTAACAGCGGCGCAAGAGACCCAGTACTTC	CASSLTAAQETQYF
-	TRBJ2-3	TRBV5-4	TRBD2	TGTGCCAGCAGGCCCCTAGCGGGGGACAGGAATACGCAGTATTTT	CASRPLAGDRNTQYF
-	TRBJ2-3	TRBV10-3	-	TGTGCCATCAGTGACCGGGGGAACACAGATACGCAGTATTTT	CAISDRGNTDTQYF
-	TRBJ2-2	TRBV11-2	-	TGTGCCAGCTGCACGGGGGTTTCCACCGGGGAGCTGTTTTTT	CASCTGVSTGELFF
-	TRBJ2-6	TRBV7-6	-	TGTGCCAGCAGCTCCTTCTTCTCTGGGGCCAACGTTCTGACTTTC	CASSSFFSGANVLTF
-	TRBJ2-7	TRBV7-2	-	TGTGCCAGCAGCGACGCCGGGACCCCATCCTACGAGCAGTACTTC	CASSDAGTPSYEQYF
few	TRBJ1-4	TRBV7-2	-	TGTGCCAGCAGCCAGGCCGCAGGAGAAAAACTGTTTTTT	CASSQAAGEKLFF
once	TRBJ2-7	TRBV6-5	-	TGTGCCAGCAGTTGGGCGGGCGGCTACGAGCAGTACTTC	CASSWAGGYEQYF
-	TRBJ2-2	TRBV7-2	-	TGTGCCAGCAGCTTAGGAGTGGCCGCCTCCCAACCCGGGGAGCTGTTTTTT	CASSLGVAASQPGELFF
few	TRBJ2-3	TRBV11-2	-	TGTGCCAGCAGCTTAGTCCCAGGGTCGGGAGATACGCAGTATTTT	CASSLVPGSGDTQYF
-	TRBJ1-2	TRBV6-5	-	TGTGCCAGCAGTTACTCGGTCCGAGGGTATGGCTACACCTTC	CASSYSVRGYGYTF
-	TRBJ2-3	TRBV19	TRBD2	TGTGCCAGTAGTTTTAAGGGACTAGCGACAGATACGCAGTATTTT	CASSFKGLATDTQYF
-	TRBJ1-4	TRBV10-3	TRBD1	TGTGCCATCAGTGGGACAGGGGGGGAAAAACTGTTTTTT	CAISGTGGEKLFF
-	TRBJ2-2	TRBV27	-	TGTGCCAGCACAACATACCGGGACGGTAAATACGGGGAGCTGTTTTTT	CASTTYRDGKYGELFF
many	TRBJ2-2	TRBV7-7	-	TGTGCCAGCAGCTCAGCGAACACCGGGGAGCTGTTTTTT	CASSSANTGELFF
-	TRBJ2-7	TRBV7-9	-	TGTGCCAGCAGCGGGGCCGACAGACCTTTTAACTACGAGCAGTACTTC	CASSGADRPFNYEQYF
-	TRBJ1-1	TRBV7-2	TRBD1	TGTGCCAGCAGCCTACAGGGGCAGAGTTACACTGAAGCTTTCTTT	CASSLQGQSYTEAFF
once	TRBJ2-3	TRBV6-5	TRBD2	TGTGCCAGCAGTTACACCTACACTGCGGGAGGTGAAGATACGCAGTATTTT	CASSYTYTAGGEDTQYF
-	TRBJ2-7	TRBV28	-	TGTGCCAGCCTCAAGGGGCAGGGTCCGTACGAGCAGTACTTC	CASLKGQGPYEQYF
-	TRBJ2-7	TRBV7-9	-	TGTGCCAGCAGCTTATTACTCAACGAGCAGTACTTC	CASSLLLNEQYF
-	TRBJ2-7	TRBV7-2	TRBD2	TGTGCCAGCAGCATTCTTAGCGGGGGGGCCTACGAGCAGTACTTC	CASSILSGGAYEQYF
-	TRBJ2-5	TRBV29-1	TRBD1	TGCAGCATCCTCAGGGGGCGCGGAGAGACCCAGTACTTC	CSILRGRGETQYF
once	TRBJ2-5	TRBV7-2	-	TGTGCCAGCAGCCTTCTGAGCCCCGAGACCCAGTACTTC	CASSLLSPETQYF
-	TRBJ2-3	TRBV12-3/TRBV12-4	TRBD2	TGTGCCAGCAGTTTTCCGGGAGGCGGAACAGATACGCAGTATTTT	CASSFPGGGTDTQYF
few	TRBJ1-2	TRBV19	TRBD1	TGTGCCAGTAGAGGGACAGGTGCTAACTATGGCTACACCTTC	CASRGTGANYGYTF
once	TRBJ2-7	TRBV12-3/TRBV12-4	-	TGTGCCACCAAGAGGACACGAGAGGGCGAGCAGTACTTC	CATKRTREGEQYF
-	TRBJ2-1	TRBV29-1	TRBD2	TGCAGCGTCGCCCCTAGCGGGAGATACAATGAGCAGTTCTTC	CSVAPSGRYNEQFF
-	TRBJ2-4	TRBV7-2	-	TGTGCCAGCAGCCACCCCCGGGGTGAGAGGAACATTCAGTACTTC	CASSHPRGERNIQYF
once	TRBJ2-5	TRBV28	-	TGTGCCAGCAGTTTACTCAGAGGGGGAGAAGAGACCCAGTACTTC	CASSLLRGGEETQYF
many	TRBJ1-5	TRBV7-2	-	TGTGCCAGCAGCTCGACAGCCAGCAATCAGCCCCAGCATTTT	CASSSTASNQPQHF
-	TRBJ2-3	TRBV4-3	TRBD2	TGCGCCAGCAGCCAGGAATTAGCGGGTACGCAGTATTTT	CASSQELAGTQYF
few	TRBJ2-2	TRBV7-6	-	TGTGCCAGCAGCTTCCAGGGGGGTGGCTACACCGGGGAGCTGTTTTTT	CASSFQGGGYTGELFF
-	TRBJ2-1	TRBV6-2/TRBV6-3	TRBD2	TGTGCCAGCAGTTACGCGCTAGCGGGAGGGATCCACAATGAGCAGTTCTTC	CASSYALAGGIHNEQFF
-	TRBJ1-5	TRBV25-1	-	TGTGCCAGCAGTGAAAAAGAGAATAGCAATCAGCCCCAGCATTTT	CASSEKENSNQPQHF
-	TRBJ2-7	TRBV20-1	-	TGCAGTGCTAGGGGGCCTGGGGGTACGTACGAGCAGTACTTC	CSARGPGGTYEQYF
few	TRBJ2-3	TRBV7-2	TRBD2	TGTGCCAGCAGCCTGGGCCTAGCGGGAGCCAACACAGATACGCAGTATTTT	CASSLGLAGANTDTQYF
few	TRBJ2-7	TRBV7-8	-	TGTGCCAGCAGCTACGGGGACCTGCTCTCCTACGAGCAGTACTTC	CASSYGDLLSYEQYF
many	TRBJ2-3	TRBV7-9	TRBD1	TGTGCCAGCAGCCACACAGGGGGAAGCACAGATACGCAGTATTTT	CASSHTGGSTDTQYF
many	TRBJ1-6	TRBV7-6	-	TGTGCCAGCAGCTTAGGTCCTCGTGGCGCAGTCAGTTCACCCCTCCACTTT	CASSLGPRGAVSSPLHF
once	TRBJ2-7	TRBV7-4	-	TGTGCCAGCAGCCCCGTAGGGAGTCCTGAGTACGAGCAGTACTTC	CASSPVGSPEYEQYF
-	TRBJ2-6	TRBV25-1	-	TGTGCCCCGCTTGACAAGGGGAACTCTGGGGCCAACGTCCTGACTTTC	CAPLDKGNSGANVLTF
-	TRBJ2-5	TRBV28	TRBD2	TGTGCCAGCACCACTGCGGGTAGCGGGGGGGCGTGGGAGACCCAGTACTTC	CASTTAGSGGAWETQYF
few	TRBJ2-2	TRBV4-2	TRBD2	TGTGCCAGCAGCTTGACTAGCCGAAACACCGGGGAGCTGTTTTTT	CASSLTSRNTGELFF
few	TRBJ2-3	TRBV7-2	-	TGTGCCAGCCGCCCTCCGGGACTTCTCACAGATACGCAGTATTTT	CASRPPGLLTDTQYF
-	TRBJ1-6	TRBV2	-	TGTGCCAGCAGAGCCGATAGCTCCTATAATTCACCCCTCCACTTT	CASRADSSYNSPLHF
-	TRBJ2-2	TRBV7-2	TRBD2	TGTGCCAGCGGCAAAGCGGGAAACACCGGGGAGCTGTTTTTT	CASGKAGNTGELFF